The sequence of this TCR beta chain was determined in a study of OX40 agonist ivuxolimab in advanced cancers. On the study more broadly: Of mixed ages from 23 to 79 and averaging approximately 60 years, the group was around 78% male.

The CDR3 is made up of 18 amino acids. V was cut by 0 bases and J by 0 bases, with 16 bases left in between. Method: immunoSEQ multiplex PCR; TCRdb's copy keeps in-frame clones and lacks some. This table has tens of thousands of clones, 80% to 90% appearing once. About this clone itself: Its antigen remains unidentified.

The study, taken as a whole, reports: In the 0.1 to 3.0 mg/kg range, CD4+ and CD8+ blood T cells had expanded clonally by week 6. Low levels of normalized T-cell clonal expansion also appeared in some nonresponders.

This receptor was identified in an adult with an advanced solid tumor such as melanoma, head and neck, liver or kidney cancer. J is TRBJ2-4 and V is TRBV5-3; tentatively, D is TRBD1 (5 bases). TRBV5-3 is annotated as an ORF whose role is uncertain. The input for sequencing was CD4+ or CD8+ T cells sorted from blood, taken in a trial of the OX40 agonist ivuxolimab. DNA of the CDR3: TGTGCCAGAAGCTTGGGACAGAGAGAACTCCCAGCCAAAAACATTCAGTACTTC. Translated, it gives CARSLGQRELPAKNIQYF.